This T cell receptor (beta chain) was retrieved from a study of cytomegalovirus exposure and HLA in healthy donors. Germline trimming cut 5 bases from V and 4 bases from J; bases unmatched to any gene: 4. CDR3 length: 13 residues. CDR1 is MNHNS, CDR2 SASEGT, per germline. TCRdb keeps only in-frame clones here, not all; method: immunoSEQ multiplex PCR. Here the sample spans 140,000 or so clones, about 91% being singletons. This clonotype was obtained from a man aged 18 to 30 in good health and CMV-seropositive. Material: PBMCs. The chain carries TRBV6-1 and TRBJ1-2, with 7 positions matching TRBD1. The CDR3 region is CASSLGTAYGYTF. The CDR3, as DNA: TGTGCCAGCAGTCTCGGGACAGCCTATGGCTACACCTTC.